A single sample is the source of the 23 T cell receptor beta chains below, sequenced in a study of brain T cells in children with intractable seizures (dated by TCRdb to the early 2020s). According to the study, the label for this sample's time point signals: resected brain tissue, or blood drawn just prior to surgery. Library method: the immunoSEQ multiplex PCR assay. Drawn from immuneACCESS, this table holds only the in-frame rearrangements with V and J called that TCRdb kept. Clones are partly lost; checked studies trace under half to an unresolved V gene and leave the rest unexplained. This sample holds roughly 110,000 clones; 94% were observed only once. The top ten clones comprise 3.5% to 4% of the sample. The specimen comprised peripheral blood, sampled at surgery. The receptor source for this set is a boy under two years old with hemimegalencephaly and intractable seizures.

The chain's CDR3 is CASSERQFQETQYF. The DNA for the CDR3 is TGTGCCAGCAGTGAAAGGCAGTTCCAAGAGACCCAGTACTTC. This chain connects TRBV2 to TRBJ2-5; D is undetermined. V was cut by 2 bases and J by 1 base, with 8 bases left in between. This CDR3 comprises 14 residues. Germline V CDR1 and CDR2: SNHLY, FYNNEI.

The V call is TRBV28, the J call TRBJ1-6; no clear D. The CDR3 sequence is 15 residues long. CDR1 and CDR2 (germline): MDHEN, SYDVKM. With 6 bases removed from V and 10 bases from J, the gap between germline ends came to 19 bases. CDR3 DNA: TGTGCCAGCAGCCCCCCGGATGCAGTGAGATCACCCCTCCACTTT. This sequence encodes CASSPPDAVRSPLHF.

The genes are TRBV28 and TRBJ1-5; a weak D match, TRBD1 (5 bases). V was shortened by 1 base and J by 5 bases, with 18 bases between the two germline ends. Looked up from germline, CDR1 is MDHEN and CDR2 is SYDVKM. This CDR3 has 17 residues. As DNA, the CDR3 is TGTGCCAGCAGTTTATTGCGGTTGGGCAGGGCGGATCAGCCCCAGCATTTT. Encoded protein: CASSLLRLGRADQPQHF.

The chain uses TRBV6-2 or TRBV6-3 and TRBJ1-1; 9 positions agree with TRBD1. The CDR3 is 14 residues long. V was clipped by 5 bases and J by 3 bases; unmatched bases: 4. In germline, CDR1 is MNHEY, CDR2 SVGEGT. The CDR3 reads CASSLQGAYTEAFF. The CDR3 DNA follows: TGTGCCAGCAGTCTACAGGGGGCGTACACTGAAGCTTTCTTT.

This chain connects TRBV6-6 to TRBJ1-2; the D is unclear. Germline V CDR1 and CDR2: MNHNY, SVGAGI (reference sequence). The CDR3 loop spans 15 amino acids. Deletions cut 5 bases from V and 3 bases from J, with 16 bases between. CDR3 residues: CASSPPFTVHYGYTF. The DNA of the CDR3 is TGTGCCAGCAGTCCCCCCTTTACAGTTCACTATGGCTACACCTTC.

V usage is TRBV29-1 and J usage is TRBJ1-1; D is possibly TRBD1 (5 bases). Germline CDR1 is SQVTM and CDR2 is ANQGSEA. This CDR3 contains 11 residues. CDR3 sequence (DNA): TGCAGGGATGGGACGAACACTGAAGCTTTCTTT. This gives the protein CRDGTNTEAFF. The full variable domain, completed using reference TRBV29-1 and TRBJ1-1, is SAVISQKPSRDICQRGTSLTIQCQVDSQVTMMFWYRQQPGQSLTLIATANQGSEATYESGFVIDKFPISRPNLTFSTLTVSNMSPEDSSIYLCRDGTNTEAFFGQGTRLTVV.

The chain links TRBV11-2 to TRBJ2-7, with 14 bases identical to TRBD2. V shed 5 bases, J shed 2 bases, and the junction held 5 bases outside the gene matches. This CDR3 contains 16 residues. CDR1 is SGHAT, CDR2 FQNNGV, per germline. In DNA form, the CDR3 reads TGTGCCAGCAGCGGACTGGGACTAGCGGGGGCCTACGAGCAGTACTTC. Residues: CASSGLGLAGAYEQYF.

The sample holds one count of this clone. J is TRBJ2-5 and V is TRBV28, with D tentatively TRBD2 (5 bases). Trimming removed 6 bases from V and 2 bases from J, with 19 bases in between. Germline loops: CDR1 MDHEN, CDR2 SYDVKM. The CDR3 runs to 16 residues. Written as DNA, the CDR3 is TGTGCCAGCAGCTCAGCGGACGGCACCCCTCAAGAGACCCAGTACTTC. Amino acid sequence: CASSSADGTPQETQYF.

CDR3 nucleotide sequence: TGCGCCAGCAGCCCGGGGACTCACGGGGAGCTGTTTTTT. This gives the protein CASSPGTHGELFF. This rearrangement joins TRBV5-1 to TRBJ2-2; weak D call: TRBD2 (6 bases). The CDR3 contains 13 residues. The ends were cut back, 4 bases at V and 7 bases at J, with 11 bases in the middle. Germline-derived CDR1 and CDR2 are SGHRS and YFSETQ.

The genes are TRBV15 and TRBJ1-5; D is ambiguous. The germline CDR1 and CDR2 sequences are LNHNV and YYDKDF (reference sequence). CDR3 length equals 13 residues. V was cut by 0 bases and J by 6 bases, with 6 bases left in between. The CDR3 region is CATSRDEVQPQHF. CDR3 coding DNA: TGTGCCACCAGCAGAGATGAGGTTCAGCCCCAGCATTTT.

This clone has just one count. The J gene is TRBJ2-5, the V gene TRBV5-1; D remains unclear. The CDR3 totals 14 residues. The V and J ends lost 0 bases and 5 bases respectively, with 11 bases between them. Per the germline V gene, CDR1 is SGHRS and CDR2 is YFSETQ. The CDR3 DNA follows: TGCGCCAGCAGCTTGGTATTGGACGGCGAGACCCAGTACTTC. It yields the protein CASSLVLDGETQYF.

This clone was counted a single time. The rearrangement uses TRBV10-2 and TRBJ2-7; D is ambiguous. Between the trimmed V and J ends, which lost 7 bases and 3 bases, there was a span of 16 bases. Per the germline V gene, CDR1 is WSHSY and CDR2 is SAAADI. The CDR3 totals 14 residues. CDR3 nucleotide sequence: TGCGCCAGCATTCTGCGTGAGGACGGCTACGAGCAGTACTTC. This encodes CASILREDGYEQYF.

This chain links TRBV24-1 with TRBJ1-5; TRBD1 matches 9 bases. V shed 0 bases and J 4 bases; nucleotides not matched to a gene: 6. There are 17 residues in the CDR3. Germline V gene data show CDR1 as KGHDR and CDR2 as SFDVKD. Here the CDR3 reads CATSDLSGDRENQPQHF. Here the CDR3 DNA reads TGTGCCACCAGTGATTTGAGTGGGGACAGGGAAAATCAGCCCCAGCATTTT.

The chain employs TRBV28 and TRBJ2-7; TRBD2 matches at 7 bases. In germline, CDR1 is MDHEN, CDR2 SYDVKM. The CDR3 sequence is 14 residues long. The trim removed 3 bases at V and 3 bases at J, leaving 5 bases unmatched. CDR3 protein: CASSFGEGLYEQYF. The CDR3 bases are TGTGCCAGCAGTTTCGGGGAGGGCCTCTACGAGCAGTACTTC.

The rearrangement uses TRBV29-1 and TRBJ1-6, with D perhaps TRBD1 (5 bases). This CDR3 comprises 13 residues. The germline V and J ends were trimmed by 6 bases and 9 bases, with 15 bases remaining between them. The germline gives CDR1 SQVTM, CDR2 ANQGSEA. CDR3 amino acids: CSVRRDGGSPLHF. The CDR3 DNA is TGCAGCGTGAGACGGGATGGGGGTTCACCCCTCCACTTT.

The chain couples TRBV4-1 to TRBJ2-1, with 7 bases fitting TRBD2. Germline V gene data show CDR1 as MGHRA and CDR2 as YSYEKL. Trimming removed 1 base from V and 7 bases from J; junction bases left unmatched: 4. The CDR3 totals 14 residues. The CDR3 nucleotides are TGCGCCAGCAGCCAAGTGGGAGGGAGTAATGAGCAGTTCTTC. It is translated as CASSQVGGSNEQFF.

A few counts support this clone. The rearrangement links TRBV6-1 to TRBJ1-6; D unclear. With 1 base removed from V and 0 bases from J, the gap between germline ends came to 4 bases. CDR1 is MNHNS and CDR2 is SASEGT in the germline V gene. The CDR3 consists of 15 residues. This CDR3 reads CASSEVSSYNSPLHF. The CDR3 DNA follows: TGTGCCAGCAGTGAAGTTAGCTCCTATAATTCACCCCTCCACTTT.

The chain joins TRBV5-1 to TRBJ1-3; D is undetermined. The CDR3 sequence is 15 residues long. Trimming removed 0 bases from V and 2 bases from J, with 9 bases in between. Per germline, CDR1 SGHRS and CDR2 YFSETQ. CDR3 sequence reads: CASSLDGLTGNTIYF. Here the CDR3 DNA reads TGCGCCAGCAGCTTGGACGGTCTTACTGGAAACACCATATATTTT.

The gene calls are TRBV27 and TRBJ1-2; 7 positions match TRBD1. The CDR3 spans 15 residues. The J segment lost 2 bases and the V segment lost 5 bases, leaving 8 bases of the junction unmatched. Looked up from germline, CDR1 is MNHEY and CDR2 is SMNVEV (reference sequence). CDR3 coding DNA: TGTGCCAGCAGTATTATAGGGGGACAGAACTATGGCTACACCTTC. Encoded protein: CASSIIGGQNYGYTF.

The chain carries TRBV19 and TRBJ1-1; 8 nucleotides agree with TRBD1. The V gene end was trimmed by 2 bases and the J gene end by 5 bases; junction bases not matched to a gene: 10. Germline CDR1 LNHDA, CDR2 SQIVND (reference sequence). This CDR3 contains 16 residues. The CDR3 here is CASSIIAGGARTEAFF. Written as DNA, the CDR3 is TGTGCCAGTAGTATAATAGCAGGGGGCGCGAGGACTGAAGCTTTCTTT.

This chain links TRBV25-1 with TRBJ1-5; 10 nucleotides agree with TRBD1. In germline, CDR1 is MGHDK, CDR2 SYGVNS. J lost 2 bases, V lost 4 bases, and 5 bases had no gene match. The length of the CDR3 is 16 residues. The CDR3 spells CASSAQGTGGNQPQHF. CDR3 in DNA: TGTGCCAGCAGTGCCCAGGGGACAGGGGGCAATCAGCCCCAGCATTTT.

V is TRBV18 and J is TRBJ2-1, with TRBD1 matching 8 bases. Trimming took 0 bases from V and 3 from J; bases not matched to a gene: 4. The CDR3 is made up of 16 amino acids. Per the germline V gene, CDR1 is KGHSH and CDR2 is LQKENI. CDR3 sequence: CASSPPDRVRYNEQFF. The CDR3 coding sequence is TGTGCCAGCTCACCACCGGACAGGGTTCGCTACAATGAGCAGTTCTTC.

This chain joins TRBV2 and TRBJ2-3; D gene uncertain. Germline-derived CDR1 and CDR2 are SNHLY and FYNNEI. This CDR3 spans 14 amino acids. Trimming removed 3 bases at V and 0 bases at J, with 7 bases between. CDR3: CASSDVGSTDTQYF. DNA of the CDR3: TGTGCCAGCAGTGATGTTGGTAGCACAGATACGCAGTATTTT.